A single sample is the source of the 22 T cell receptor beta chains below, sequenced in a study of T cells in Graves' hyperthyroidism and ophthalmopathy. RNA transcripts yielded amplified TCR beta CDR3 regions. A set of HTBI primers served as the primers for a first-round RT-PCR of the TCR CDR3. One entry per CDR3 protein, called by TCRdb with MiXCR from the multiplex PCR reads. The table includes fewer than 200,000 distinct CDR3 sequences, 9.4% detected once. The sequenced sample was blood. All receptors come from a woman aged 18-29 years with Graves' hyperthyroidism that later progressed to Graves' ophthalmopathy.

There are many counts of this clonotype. The CDR3 DNA follows: TGTGCCAGTAGTCGGACAGGGGGAAGCGGACAGCCCCAGCATTTT. Translating it yields CASSRTGGSGQPQHF. This rearrangement joins TRBV19 to TRBJ1-5; 10 nucleotides match TRBD1. Looked up from germline, CDR1 is LNHDA and CDR2 is SQIVND (reference sequence). The CDR3 length is 15 residues. The V and J ends lost 5 bases and 7 bases, in that order; junction bases with no gene match: 8.

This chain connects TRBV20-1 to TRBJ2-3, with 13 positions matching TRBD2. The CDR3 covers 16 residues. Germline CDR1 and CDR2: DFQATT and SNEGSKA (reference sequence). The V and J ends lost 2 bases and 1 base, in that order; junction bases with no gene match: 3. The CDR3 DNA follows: TGCAGTGCTAGATCCGGGACTAGCGGGGGCACAGATACGCAGTATTTT. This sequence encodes CSARSGTSGGTDTQYF.

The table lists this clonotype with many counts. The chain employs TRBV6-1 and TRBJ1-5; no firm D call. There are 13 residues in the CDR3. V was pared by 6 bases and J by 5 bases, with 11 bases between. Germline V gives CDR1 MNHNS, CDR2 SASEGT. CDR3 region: CASRGPLHQPQHF. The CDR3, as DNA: TGTGCCAGCAGGGGCCCACTCCATCAGCCCCAGCATTTT.

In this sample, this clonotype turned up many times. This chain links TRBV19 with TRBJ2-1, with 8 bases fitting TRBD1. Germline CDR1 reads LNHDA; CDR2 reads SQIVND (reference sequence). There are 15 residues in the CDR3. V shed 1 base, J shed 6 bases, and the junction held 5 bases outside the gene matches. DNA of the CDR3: TGTGCCAGTAGTATAGCAATAGGGACAGGCAATGAGCAGTTCTTC. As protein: CASSIAIGTGNEQFF.

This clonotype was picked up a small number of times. CDR3 DNA: TGTGCCAGCGGCTCCTTAGGACAGGGGGAGACCAATGAGCAGTTCTTC. Protein: CASGSLGQGETNEQFF. The J gene is TRBJ2-1, the V gene TRBV7-9; TRBD1 matches at 10 bases. CDR3 size: 16 residues. V was clipped by 8 bases and J by 6 bases; unmatched bases: 13. Germline V gene data show CDR1 as SEHNR and CDR2 as FQNEAQ (reference sequence).

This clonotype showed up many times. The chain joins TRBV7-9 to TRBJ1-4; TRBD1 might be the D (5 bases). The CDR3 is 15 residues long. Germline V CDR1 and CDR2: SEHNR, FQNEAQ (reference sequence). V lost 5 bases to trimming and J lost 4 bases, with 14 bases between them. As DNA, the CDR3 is TGTGCCAGCAGCCCCTTCGTGGGGGTTAATGAAAAACTGTTTTTT. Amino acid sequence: CASSPFVGVNEKLFF. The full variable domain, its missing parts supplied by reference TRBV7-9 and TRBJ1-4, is DTGVSQNPRHKITKRGQNVTFRCDPISEHNRLYWYRQTLGQGPEFLTYFQNEAQLEKSRLLSDRFSAERPKGSFSTLEIQRTEQGDSAMYLCASSPFVGVNEKLFFGSGTQLSVL.

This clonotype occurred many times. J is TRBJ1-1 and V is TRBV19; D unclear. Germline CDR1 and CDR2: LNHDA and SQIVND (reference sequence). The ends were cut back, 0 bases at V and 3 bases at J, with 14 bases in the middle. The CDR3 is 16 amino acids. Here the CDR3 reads CASSIDTAGSHTEAFF. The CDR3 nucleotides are TGTGCCAGTAGTATAGACACGGCCGGATCCCACACTGAAGCTTTCTTT.

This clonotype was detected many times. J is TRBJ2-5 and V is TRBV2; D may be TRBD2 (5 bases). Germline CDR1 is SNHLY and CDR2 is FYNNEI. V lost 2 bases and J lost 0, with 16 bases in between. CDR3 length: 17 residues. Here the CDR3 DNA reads TGTGCCAGCAGTGAATATGTGGGCGGGTCGTACCAAGAGACCCAGTACTTC. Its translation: CASSEYVGGSYQETQYF.

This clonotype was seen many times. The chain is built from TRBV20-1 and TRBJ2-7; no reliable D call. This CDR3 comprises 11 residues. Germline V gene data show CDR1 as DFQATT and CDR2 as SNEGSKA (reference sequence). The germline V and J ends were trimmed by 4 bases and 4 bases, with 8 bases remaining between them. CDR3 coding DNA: TGCAGTGCTACCGTAGCTTACGAGCAGTACTTC. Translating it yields CSATVAYEQYF.

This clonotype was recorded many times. The CDR3 sequence is CASSPRPNSPLHF. The CDR3 bases are TGTGCCAGCAGTCCACGACCGAATTCACCCCTCCACTTT. V is TRBV6-1 and J is TRBJ1-6; D unclear. Trimming stripped 5 bases from V and 7 bases from J, with 9 bases between. The V gene's germline CDR1 is MNHNS and CDR2 SASEGT. This CDR3 contains 13 residues.

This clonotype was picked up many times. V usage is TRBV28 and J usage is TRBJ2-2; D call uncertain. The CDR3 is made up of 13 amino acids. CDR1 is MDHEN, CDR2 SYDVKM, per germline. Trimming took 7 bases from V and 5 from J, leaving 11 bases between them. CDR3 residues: CASKTLLTGELFF. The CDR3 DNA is TGTGCCAGCAAAACTTTGCTAACCGGGGAGCTGTTTTTT.

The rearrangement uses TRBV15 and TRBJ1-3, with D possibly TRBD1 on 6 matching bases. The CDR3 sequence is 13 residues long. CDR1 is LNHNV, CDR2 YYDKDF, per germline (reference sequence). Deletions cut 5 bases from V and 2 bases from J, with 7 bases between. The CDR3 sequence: CATSDRPGNTIYF. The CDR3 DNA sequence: TGTGCCACCAGCGACAGGCCTGGAAACACCATATATTTT.

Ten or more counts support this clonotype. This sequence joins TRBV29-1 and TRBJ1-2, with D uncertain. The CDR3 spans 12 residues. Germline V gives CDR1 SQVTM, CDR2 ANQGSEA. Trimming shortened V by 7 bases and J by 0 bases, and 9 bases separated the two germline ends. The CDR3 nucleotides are TGCAGCGCTGGATTGACTAACTATGGCTACACCTTC. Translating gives CSAGLTNYGYTF.

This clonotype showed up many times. In nucleotides, the CDR3 is TGTGCCAGCAGCGTACAGGGAGGAGTCCTGACAGATACGCAGTATTTT. Protein: CASSVQGGVLTDTQYF. The genes are TRBV7-3 and TRBJ2-3; either TRBD1 or TRBD2 may supply D (6 bases each). This CDR3 is built from 16 residues. V gave up 5 bases and J gave up 3 bases, with 18 bases separating them. Per germline, CDR1 SGHTA and CDR2 FQGTGA.

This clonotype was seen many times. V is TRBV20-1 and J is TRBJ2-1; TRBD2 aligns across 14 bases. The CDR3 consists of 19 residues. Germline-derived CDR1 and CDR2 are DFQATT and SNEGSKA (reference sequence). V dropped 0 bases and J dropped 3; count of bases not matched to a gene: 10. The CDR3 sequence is CSARDPIGLAGGGYNEQFF. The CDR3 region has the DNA TGCAGTGCTAGAGACCCCATAGGACTAGCGGGGGGTGGCTACAATGAGCAGTTCTTC.

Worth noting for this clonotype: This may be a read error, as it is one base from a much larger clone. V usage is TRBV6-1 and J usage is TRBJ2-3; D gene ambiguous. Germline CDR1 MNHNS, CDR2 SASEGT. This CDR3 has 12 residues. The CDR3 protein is CTSTSATDTQYF. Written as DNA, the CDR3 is TGTACCAGCACCTCAGCCACAGATACGCAGTATTTT.

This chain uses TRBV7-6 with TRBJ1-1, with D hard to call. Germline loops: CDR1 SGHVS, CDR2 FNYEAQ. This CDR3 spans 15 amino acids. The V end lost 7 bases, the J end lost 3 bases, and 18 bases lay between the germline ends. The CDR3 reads CASTPSASRDTEAFF. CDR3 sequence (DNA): TGTGCCAGCACCCCATCTGCCTCCCGGGACACTGAAGCTTTCTTT.

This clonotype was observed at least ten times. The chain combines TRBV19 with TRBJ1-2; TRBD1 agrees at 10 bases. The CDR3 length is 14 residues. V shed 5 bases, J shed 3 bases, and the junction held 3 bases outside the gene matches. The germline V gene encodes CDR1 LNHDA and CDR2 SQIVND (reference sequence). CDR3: CASSPGTGDYGYTF. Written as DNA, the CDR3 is TGTGCCAGTAGTCCCGGGACAGGGGACTATGGCTACACCTTC.

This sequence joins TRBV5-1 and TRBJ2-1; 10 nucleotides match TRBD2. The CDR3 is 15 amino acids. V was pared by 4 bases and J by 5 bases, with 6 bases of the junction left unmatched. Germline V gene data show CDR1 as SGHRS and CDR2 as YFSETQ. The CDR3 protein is CASSISGRNDNEQFF. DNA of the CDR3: TGCGCCAGCAGCATTAGCGGGAGGAATGACAATGAGCAGTTCTTC.

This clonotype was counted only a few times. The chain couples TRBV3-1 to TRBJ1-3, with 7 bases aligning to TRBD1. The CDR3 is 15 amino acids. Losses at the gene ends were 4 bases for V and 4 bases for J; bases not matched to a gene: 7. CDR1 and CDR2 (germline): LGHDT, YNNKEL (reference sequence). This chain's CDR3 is CASSLTGQVGNTIYF. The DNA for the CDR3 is TGTGCCAGCAGCCTCACAGGACAGGTGGGAAACACCATATATTTT.

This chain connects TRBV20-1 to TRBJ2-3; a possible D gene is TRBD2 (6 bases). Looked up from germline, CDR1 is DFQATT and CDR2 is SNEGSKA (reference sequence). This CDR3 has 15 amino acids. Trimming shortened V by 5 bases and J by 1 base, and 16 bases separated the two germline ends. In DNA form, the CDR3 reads TGCAGTGCTCCACTTAAGGGCGGGGGCACAGATACGCAGTATTTT. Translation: CSAPLKGGGTDTQYF.

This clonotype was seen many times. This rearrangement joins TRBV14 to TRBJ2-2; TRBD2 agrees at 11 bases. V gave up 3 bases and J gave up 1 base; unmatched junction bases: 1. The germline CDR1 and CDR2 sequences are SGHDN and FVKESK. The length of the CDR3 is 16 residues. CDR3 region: CASSQTSGMNTGELFF. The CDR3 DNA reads TGTGCCAGCAGCCAGACTAGCGGGATGAACACCGGGGAGCTGTTTTTT.